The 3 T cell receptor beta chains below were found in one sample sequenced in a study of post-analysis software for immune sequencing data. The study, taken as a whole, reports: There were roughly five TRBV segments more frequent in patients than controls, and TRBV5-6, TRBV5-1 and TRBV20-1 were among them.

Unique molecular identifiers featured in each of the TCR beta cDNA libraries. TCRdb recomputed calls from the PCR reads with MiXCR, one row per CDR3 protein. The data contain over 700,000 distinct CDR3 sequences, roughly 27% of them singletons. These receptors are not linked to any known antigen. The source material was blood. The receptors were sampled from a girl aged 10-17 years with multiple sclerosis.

CDR3 DNA sequence: TGTGCCAGCAGCTATCCGGACTTAAGCTCTGGGGCCAACGTCCTGACTTTC. Protein product: CASSYPDLSSGANVLTF. V usage is TRBV5-6 and J usage is TRBJ2-6, with D tentatively TRBD2 (5 bases). The germline gives CDR1 SGHDT, CDR2 YYEEEE. The V end lost 3 bases, the J end lost 0 bases, and 13 bases lay between the germline ends. The CDR3 consists of 17 residues.

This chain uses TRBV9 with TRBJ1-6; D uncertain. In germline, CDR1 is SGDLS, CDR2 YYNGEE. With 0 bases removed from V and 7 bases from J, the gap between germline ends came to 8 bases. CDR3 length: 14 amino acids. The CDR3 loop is CASSVAVGNSPLHF. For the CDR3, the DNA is TGTGCCAGCAGCGTAGCGGTAGGGAATTCACCCCTCCACTTT.

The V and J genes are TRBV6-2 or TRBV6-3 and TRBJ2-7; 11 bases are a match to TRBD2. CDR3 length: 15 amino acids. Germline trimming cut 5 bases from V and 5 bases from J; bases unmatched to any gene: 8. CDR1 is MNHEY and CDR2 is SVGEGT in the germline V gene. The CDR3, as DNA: TGTGCCAGCAGTGGCCATAGCGGGAGGGCGAACGAGCAGTACTTC. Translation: CASSGHSGRANEQYF.